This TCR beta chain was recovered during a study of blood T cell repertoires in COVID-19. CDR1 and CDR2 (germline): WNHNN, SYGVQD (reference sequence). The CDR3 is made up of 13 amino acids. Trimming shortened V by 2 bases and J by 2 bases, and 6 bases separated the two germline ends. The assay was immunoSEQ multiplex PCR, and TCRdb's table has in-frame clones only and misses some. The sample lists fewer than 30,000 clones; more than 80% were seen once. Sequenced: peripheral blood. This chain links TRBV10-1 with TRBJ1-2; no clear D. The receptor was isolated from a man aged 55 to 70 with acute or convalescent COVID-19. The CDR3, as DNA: TGCGCCAGCAGTGAGGGCAGGAACTATGGCTACACCTTC. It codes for CASSEGRNYGYTF.